The text below deals with one TCR beta chain. Its antigen remains unidentified. Trimming took 3 bases from V and 12 from J, leaving 11 bases between them. The length of the CDR3 is 12 residues. Germline-derived CDR1 and CDR2 are SNHLY and FYNNEI. This entry comes from a study of T cell responses to AZD1222 COVID-19 vaccine. At the level of the study: Second doses that came at about 4 or about 12 weeks were put together.

This table comes from immunoSEQ multiplex PCR, and its TCRdb copy is limited to in-frame clones, with some not included. The repertoire includes more than 110,000 clones, roughly 88% of them detected once, and more than 7% sits in the top ten. Whole-study findings and limits: Vaccination with two AZD1222 doses was followed by a rise in Spike-specific TCR breadth and depth. In the spike-specific TCR repertoire, nearly half reportedly target unmutated variant regions. Clonal diversity may have been underestimated in mostly white British donors.

The sequence was obtained from an adult in good health. The sequences come from peripheral blood, collected on day 0 of AZD1222 vaccination. The rearrangement links TRBV2 to TRBJ1-4; D gene unclear. The CDR3 here is CASSDYSGELFF. The CDR3 DNA reads as TGTGCCAGCAGTGATTATTCCGGGGAACTGTTTTTT.